Following are 5 T cell receptor beta chains from one sample sequenced in a study of T cell changes during pregnancy in multiple sclerosis. The data were produced by immunoSEQ multiplex PCR, yet TCRdb's version contains in-frame clones alone and is incomplete. The data contain approximately 130,000 clones, roughly 95% of them seen just once; the ten biggest clones take up about 0.45%. This material consisted of peripheral blood, taken after pregnancy. The receptors here all came from a female donor with multiple sclerosis, enrolled in a pregnancy study.

The V gene is TRBV29-1, the J gene TRBJ2-1; 7 bases line up with TRBD2. CDR1 is SQVTM, CDR2 ANQGSEA, per germline. The V and J ends lost 4 bases and 3 bases, in that order; junction bases with no gene match: 9. The CDR3 is 15 residues long. CDR3 DNA: TGCAGCGTTGGTCTAGGTGGGAGGGGCTACAATGAGCAGTTCTTC. It is translated as CSVGLGGRGYNEQFF.

The J gene is TRBJ2-7, the V gene TRBV25-1; 8 bases are shared with TRBD1. The CDR3 spans 16 residues. V shed 1 base and J 5 bases; nucleotides not matched to a gene: 10. Germline CDR1 MGHDK, CDR2 SYGVNS. CDR3 region: CASSESLPGGQDEQYF. The CDR3 nucleotides are TGTGCCAGCAGTGAATCTCTGCCAGGGGGCCAGGACGAGCAGTACTTC.

The chain couples TRBV11-2 to TRBJ2-3, with 16 bases identical to TRBD2. Germline trimming cut 2 bases from V and 3 bases from J; bases unmatched to any gene: 8. The length of the CDR3 is 19 residues. Germline CDR1 SGHAT, CDR2 FQNNGV. The CDR3 coding sequence is TGTGCCAGCAGCTTAACCTCGGGACTAGCGGGAGGGCCAACAGATACGCAGTATTTT. Protein product: CASSLTSGLAGGPTDTQYF.

This chain links TRBV15 with TRBJ2-7; no reliable D call. V lost 0 bases and J lost 0, with 6 bases in between. Germline CDR1 is LNHNV and CDR2 is YYDKDF (reference sequence). CDR3 length equals 14 residues. The CDR3 nucleotides read TGTGCCACCAGCAGAGATGGGCCCTCCTACGAGCAGTACTTC. Translating gives CATSRDGPSYEQYF. The whole variable domain, remainder taken from reference TRBV15 and TRBJ2-7, is DAMVIQNPRYQVTQFGKPVTLSCSQTLNHNVMYWYQQKSSQAPKLLFHYYDKDFNNEADTPDNFQSRRPNTSFCFLDIRSPGLGDTAMYLCATSRDGPSYEQYFGPGTRLTVT.

The chain combines TRBV7-9 with TRBJ1-2; TRBD1 aligns across 7 bases. The germline gives CDR1 SEHNR, CDR2 FQNEAQ (reference sequence). Trimming cost V 5 bases and J 8 bases; bases outside gene matches: 8. The CDR3 is 13 amino acids. In nucleotides, the CDR3 is TGTGCCAGCAGCGCTATCGACAGGGTCGGCTACACCTTC. The encoded protein is CASSAIDRVGYTF.